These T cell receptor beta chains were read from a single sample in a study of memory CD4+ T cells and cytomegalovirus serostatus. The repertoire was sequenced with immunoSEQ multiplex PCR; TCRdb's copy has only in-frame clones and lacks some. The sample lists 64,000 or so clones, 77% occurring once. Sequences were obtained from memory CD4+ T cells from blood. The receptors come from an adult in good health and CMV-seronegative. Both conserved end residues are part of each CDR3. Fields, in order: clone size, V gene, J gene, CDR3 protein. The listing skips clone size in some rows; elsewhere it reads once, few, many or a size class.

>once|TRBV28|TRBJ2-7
CASSMGQGITYEQYF
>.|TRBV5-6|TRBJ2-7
CASRTGSYEQYF
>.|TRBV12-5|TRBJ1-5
CASGLVLGQGIKPQHF
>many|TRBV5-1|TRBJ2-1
CASSLMAGGSYNEQFF
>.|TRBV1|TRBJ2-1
CTSSQPPTGTSGRYNEQFF
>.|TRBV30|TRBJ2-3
CARASGARTDTQYF
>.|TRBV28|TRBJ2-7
CASSPQGFKSYEQYF
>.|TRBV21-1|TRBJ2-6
CASSKGKTESSGANVLTF
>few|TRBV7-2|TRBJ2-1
CASSPGSFTYNEQFF
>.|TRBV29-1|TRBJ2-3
CSAERGALTDTQYF
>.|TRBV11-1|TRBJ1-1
CASSLWRGGGTEAFF
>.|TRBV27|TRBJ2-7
CASSARGLAYEQYF
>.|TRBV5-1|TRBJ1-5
CASSPTAGSNQPQHF
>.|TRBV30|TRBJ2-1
CAYTFGTGKQFF
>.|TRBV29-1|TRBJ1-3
CSVEGTGAGNTIYF
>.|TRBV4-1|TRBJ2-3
CASSKHQDGTSSTDTQYF
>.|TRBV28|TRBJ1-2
CASSYRWDRNGYTF
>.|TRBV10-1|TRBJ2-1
CASSESLLANEQFF
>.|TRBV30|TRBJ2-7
CAWSLAGAYEQYF
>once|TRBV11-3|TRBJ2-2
CASSPGQGGTGELFF
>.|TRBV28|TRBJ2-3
CASRKTSGRTDTQYF
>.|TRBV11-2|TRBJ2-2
CASRNTGIHTGELFF
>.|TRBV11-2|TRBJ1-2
CASSTKTGFNYGYTF
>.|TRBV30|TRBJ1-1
CAWSKGEGGYTEAFF
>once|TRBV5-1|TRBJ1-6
CASSLAQGTNNSPLHF
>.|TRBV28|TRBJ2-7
CASSSLTSGSPKYF
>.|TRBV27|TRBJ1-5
CASSLRVSQPQHF
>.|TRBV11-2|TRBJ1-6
CASSRGGGRNSPLHF
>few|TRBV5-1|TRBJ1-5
CASSAGTGNNQPQHF
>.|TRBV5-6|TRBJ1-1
CASSLGRTTYAEAFF
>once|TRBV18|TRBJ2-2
CASSQGTSETGELFF
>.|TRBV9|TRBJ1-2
CASSLGLYYGYTF
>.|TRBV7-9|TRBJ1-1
CASADLNRAEAFF
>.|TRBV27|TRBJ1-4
CASSPLSGTPEKLFF
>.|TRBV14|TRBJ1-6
CASSQTSTTAFPRHGSYNSPLHF
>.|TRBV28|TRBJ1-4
CASSIPSNEKLFF
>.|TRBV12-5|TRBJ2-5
CASGLASAGGGQTQYF
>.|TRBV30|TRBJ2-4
CAWSTRTVAKNIQYF
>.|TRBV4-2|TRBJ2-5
CASSQDGSRGKETQYF
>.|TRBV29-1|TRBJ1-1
CSVEKGPGRGRSPEAFF
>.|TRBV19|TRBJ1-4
CASQIQGNEKLFF
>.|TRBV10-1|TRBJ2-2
CASSESRTGELFF
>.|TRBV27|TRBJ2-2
CASRLGTELRTGELFF
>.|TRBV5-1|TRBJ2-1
CASSLVDDNEQFF
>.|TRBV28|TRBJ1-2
CASSQHRDYGYTF
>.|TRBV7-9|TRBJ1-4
CASSPGVGRATNEKLFF
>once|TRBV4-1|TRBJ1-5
CASSPFIWGPQHF
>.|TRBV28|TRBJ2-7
CASSLRAPYEQYF
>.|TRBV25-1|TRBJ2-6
CASSGDRVSSGANVLTF
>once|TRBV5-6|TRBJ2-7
CASSSRGPVGRKSYEQYF
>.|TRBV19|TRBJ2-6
CASSKSISGANVLTF
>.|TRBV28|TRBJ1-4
CASSRTGSSNEKLFF
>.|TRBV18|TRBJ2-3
CASSPGGLTTDTQYF
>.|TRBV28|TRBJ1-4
CASKTFSTNEKLFF
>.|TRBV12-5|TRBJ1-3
CASGLRTPGGFSGNTIYF
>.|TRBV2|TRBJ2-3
CASSGTSSGTQYF